These 8 T cell receptor beta chains share one sample of origin, sequenced in a study of T and B cells in COVID-19 patients. Blood genomic DNA input for TRB amplification was roughly 230-550 ng. BIOMED2 TRB-A/B primer pools were used in multiplex TRB PCR. A single record per CDR3 protein comes from TCRdb applying MiXCR to the multiplex PCR reads. The sample holds over 7,500 distinct CDR3 sequences; about 28% are singletons and the top ten take 17%. Material: blood. The receptors originated from a human donor with active COVID-19.

This clonotype is labeled as medium-sized (0.01 to 0.1%). The genes are TRBV29-1 and TRBJ1-2, with no clear D. Germline loops: CDR1 SQVTM, CDR2 ANQGSEA. The CDR3 has 11 residues. V lost 2 bases, J lost 8 bases, and 9 bases lay in between. CDR3 nucleotide sequence: TGCAGCGTTGAATTGGTCTACGGCTACACCTTC. Its protein is CSVELVYGYTF.

The chain carries TRBV4-2 and TRBJ2-1; tentative D call: TRBD1 (5 bases). The V and J ends lost 1 base and 8 bases respectively, with 9 bases between them. The CDR3 has 13 residues. In germline, CDR1 is LGHNA, CDR2 YNFKEQ. The CDR3 DNA follows: TGTGCCAGCAGCCAAGGGGGCAAGGATGAGCAGTTCTTC. Translated: CASSQGGKDEQFF.

V is TRBV7-9 and J is TRBJ2-7, with TRBD2 identical over 7 bases. In germline, CDR1 is SEHNR, CDR2 FQNEAQ (reference sequence). This CDR3 contains 20 residues. With 5 bases clipped from V and 2 bases from J, the junction kept 24 bases outside the gene matches. The CDR3 sequence is CASSKRGTKSGAWRAYEQYV. In DNA form, the CDR3 reads TGTGCCAGCAGCAAGCGCGGGACTAAAAGCGGGGCGTGGAGGGCCTACGAGCAGTACGTC.

In its sample, this clonotype ranks as medium-sized. The chain uses TRBV19 and TRBJ2-1, with 8 nucleotides matching TRBD2. Germline V CDR1 and CDR2: LNHDA, SQIVND (reference sequence). CDR3 length: 17 amino acids. J gave up 4 bases and V 0 bases, and 8 bases lay outside the gene matches. CDR3 bases: TGTGCCAGTAGTATAGATCCCCGGGCTAGCGGGTACAATGAGCAGTTCTTC. Its protein is CASSIDPRASGYNEQFF.

CDR3 DNA sequence: TGTGCCAGCTCCGCTCCGGGCAGGGGGCTTTACAATGAGCAGTTCTTC. It encodes CASSAPGRGLYNEQFF. The rearrangement joins TRBV6-5 to TRBJ2-1; TRBD1 aligns across 8 bases. V shed 8 bases and J 4 bases; nucleotides not matched to a gene: 13. The V gene's germline CDR1 is MNHEY and CDR2 SVGAGI. The CDR3 has 16 residues.

Sample share makes this clonotype medium-sized (0.01 to 0.1%). The V gene is TRBV13, the J gene TRBJ2-7, with D hard to call. CDR1 PRHDT and CDR2 FYEKMQ come from the germline V gene (reference sequence). V was pared by 2 bases and J by 2 bases, with 4 bases between. CDR3 size: 12 residues. The CDR3 bases are TGTGCCAGCAGCTTACAGGCCTACGAGCAGTACTTC. Protein sequence: CASSLQAYEQYF.

The chain carries TRBV6-5 and TRBJ1-1; D remains ambiguous. Germline loops: CDR1 MNHEY, CDR2 SVGAGI. V was cut by 5 bases and J by 0 bases, with 10 bases left in between. The CDR3 is 14 residues long. The CDR3 nucleotides read TGTGCCAGCAGTCAAAGCTTAATGAACACTGAAGCTTTCTTT. Translating gives CASSQSLMNTEAFF.

The CDR3 DNA reads TGTGCCAGCAAGAAAGGACAGGGTGGTAATGAGCAGTACGTC. As protein: CASKKGQGGNEQYV. V is TRBV18 and J is TRBJ2-7; 8 bases align to TRBD1. The CDR3 runs to 14 residues. Per germline, CDR1 KGHSH and CDR2 LQKENI. V trimming: 8 bases; J trimming: 7 bases; junction bases outside the gene matches: 13.